Below, one T cell receptor beta chain is given with its context. Original analysis: How many nucleated cells were present was estimated from reference gene primer amplification. Produced via immunoSEQ multiplex PCR; TCRdb's table is partial and in-frame only. The V and J calls and clone size are taken from that table; D and trimming were inferred from the DNA. The data hold approximately 350,000 clones, with 87% observed a single time. The data originate from a study of blood T cell repertoires in COVID-19. Study summary: Whether acute or convalescent, the COVID-19 samples came from the United States, Italy and Spain. From T cells, B-cell-depleted T cells, or PBMCs came the material, which was cDNA or gDNA.

While infection was still active, Seattle patients were enrolled and then followed longitudinally. This clonotype was obtained from a woman between 50 and 59 years old with COVID-19, enrolled during active disease. The specimen was peripheral blood.

The CDR3 loop is CASSSQGGNAEAFF. The CDR3 bases are TGTGCCAGCAGCTCACAGGGGGGGAATGCTGAAGCTTTCTTT. The gene calls are TRBV13 and TRBJ1-1, with TRBD1 matching over 8 bases. V shed 4 bases and J 6 bases; nucleotides not matched to a gene: 7. CDR1 is PRHDT and CDR2 is FYEKMQ in the germline V gene (reference sequence). CDR3 length: 14 residues.